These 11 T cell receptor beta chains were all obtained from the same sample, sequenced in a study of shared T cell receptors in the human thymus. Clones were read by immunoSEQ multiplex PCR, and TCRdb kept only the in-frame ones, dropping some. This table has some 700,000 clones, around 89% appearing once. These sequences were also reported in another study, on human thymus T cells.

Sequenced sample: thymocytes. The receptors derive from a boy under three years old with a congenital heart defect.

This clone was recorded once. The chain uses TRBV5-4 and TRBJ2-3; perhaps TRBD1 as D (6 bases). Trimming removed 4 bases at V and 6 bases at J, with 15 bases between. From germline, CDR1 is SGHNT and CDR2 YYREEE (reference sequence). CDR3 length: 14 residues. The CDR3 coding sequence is TGTGCCAGCAGCCTGACAGGTGGGCAGGATACGCAGTATTTT. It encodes CASSLTGGQDTQYF. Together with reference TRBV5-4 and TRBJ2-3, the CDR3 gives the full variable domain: ETGVTQSPTHLIKTRGQQVTLRCSSQSGHNTVSWYQQALGQGPQFIFQYYREEENGRGNFPPRFSGLQFPNYSSELNVNALELDDSALYLCASSLTGGQDTQYFGPGTRLTVL.

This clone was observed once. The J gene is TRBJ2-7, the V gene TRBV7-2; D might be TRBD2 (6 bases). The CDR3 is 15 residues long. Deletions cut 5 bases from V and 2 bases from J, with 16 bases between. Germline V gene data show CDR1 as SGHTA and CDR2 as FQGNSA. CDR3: CASSPGAGPTYEQYF. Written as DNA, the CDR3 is TGTGCCAGCAGCCCTGGGGCGGGACCAACCTACGAGCAGTACTTC.

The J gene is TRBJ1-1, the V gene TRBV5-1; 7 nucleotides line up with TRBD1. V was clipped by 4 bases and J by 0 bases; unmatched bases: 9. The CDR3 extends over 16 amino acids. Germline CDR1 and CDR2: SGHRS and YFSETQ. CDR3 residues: CASSPRDSPLNTEAFF. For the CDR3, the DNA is TGCGCCAGCAGCCCCCGGGACAGCCCCTTGAACACTGAAGCTTTCTTT.

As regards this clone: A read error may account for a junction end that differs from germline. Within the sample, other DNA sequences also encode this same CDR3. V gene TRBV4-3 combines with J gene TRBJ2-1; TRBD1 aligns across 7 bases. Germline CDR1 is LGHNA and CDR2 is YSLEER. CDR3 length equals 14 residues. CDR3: CASSQEGARNEQFF. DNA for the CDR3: TGCGCTAGCAGCCAAGAGGGGGCGCGCAATGAGCAGTTCTTC.

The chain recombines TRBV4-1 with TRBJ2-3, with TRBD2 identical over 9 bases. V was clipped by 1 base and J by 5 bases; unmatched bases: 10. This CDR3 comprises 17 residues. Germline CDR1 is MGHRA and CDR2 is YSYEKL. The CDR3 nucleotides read TGCGCCAGCAGCCAAGTCTCCGCGGGAGGGGTAGGAGATACGCAGTATTTT. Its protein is CASSQVSAGGVGDTQYF.

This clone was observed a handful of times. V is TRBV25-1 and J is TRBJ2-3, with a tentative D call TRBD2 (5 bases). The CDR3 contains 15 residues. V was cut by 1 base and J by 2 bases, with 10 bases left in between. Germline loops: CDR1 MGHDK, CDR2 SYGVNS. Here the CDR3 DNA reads TGTGCCAGCAGTGAATTAGCGCCAGTCACAGATACGCAGTATTTT. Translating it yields CASSELAPVTDTQYF.

The CDR3, as DNA: TGTGCCTGGATGCCGGGACTACCCTACGAGCAGTACTTC. This codes for CAWMPGLPYEQYF. The chain joins TRBV30 to TRBJ2-7; 7 bases map to TRBD2. CDR3 length equals 13 residues. Germline V gene sequence: CDR1 GTSNPN, CDR2 SVGIG (reference sequence). Losses at the gene ends were 4 bases for V and 2 bases for J; bases not matched to a gene: 5. The full variable domain, in which reference TRBV30 and TRBJ2-7 provide the parts outside the CDR3, is SQTIHQWPATLVQPVGSPLSLECTVEGTSNPNLYWYRQAAGRGLQLLFYSVGIGQISSEVPQNLSASRPQDRQFILSSKKLLLSDSGFYLCAWMPGLPYEQYFGPGTRLTVT.

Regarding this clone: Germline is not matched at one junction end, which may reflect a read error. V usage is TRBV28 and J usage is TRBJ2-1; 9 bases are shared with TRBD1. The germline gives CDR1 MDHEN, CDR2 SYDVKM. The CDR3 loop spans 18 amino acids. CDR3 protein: CASGSVVGGTGSCNEQFF. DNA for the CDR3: TGTGCCAGCGGATCGGTAGTAGGCGGGACAGGGTCCTGCAATGAGCAGTTCTTC.

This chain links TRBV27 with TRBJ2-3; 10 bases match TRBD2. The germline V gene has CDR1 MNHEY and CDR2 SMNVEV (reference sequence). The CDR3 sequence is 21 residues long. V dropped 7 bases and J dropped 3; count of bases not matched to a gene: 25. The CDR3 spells CASTKFGFPQLAGPQTDTQYF. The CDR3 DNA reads TGTGCCAGCACCAAGTTCGGGTTCCCCCAACTAGCGGGACCGCAGACAGATACGCAGTATTTT.

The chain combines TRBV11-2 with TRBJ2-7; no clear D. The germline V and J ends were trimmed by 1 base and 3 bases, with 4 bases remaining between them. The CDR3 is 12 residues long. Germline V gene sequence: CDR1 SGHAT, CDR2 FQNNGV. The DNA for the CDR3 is TGTGCCAGCAGCTTAGGCAGCTACGAGCAGTACTTC. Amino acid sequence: CASSLGSYEQYF.

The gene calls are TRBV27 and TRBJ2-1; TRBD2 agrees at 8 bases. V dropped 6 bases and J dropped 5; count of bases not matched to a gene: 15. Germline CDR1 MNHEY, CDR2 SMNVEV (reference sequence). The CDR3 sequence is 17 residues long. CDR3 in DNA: TGTGCCAGCAGAAGAAACAGCGGGAGCCCCCCCGACAATGAGCAGTTCTTC. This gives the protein CASRRNSGSPPDNEQFF.